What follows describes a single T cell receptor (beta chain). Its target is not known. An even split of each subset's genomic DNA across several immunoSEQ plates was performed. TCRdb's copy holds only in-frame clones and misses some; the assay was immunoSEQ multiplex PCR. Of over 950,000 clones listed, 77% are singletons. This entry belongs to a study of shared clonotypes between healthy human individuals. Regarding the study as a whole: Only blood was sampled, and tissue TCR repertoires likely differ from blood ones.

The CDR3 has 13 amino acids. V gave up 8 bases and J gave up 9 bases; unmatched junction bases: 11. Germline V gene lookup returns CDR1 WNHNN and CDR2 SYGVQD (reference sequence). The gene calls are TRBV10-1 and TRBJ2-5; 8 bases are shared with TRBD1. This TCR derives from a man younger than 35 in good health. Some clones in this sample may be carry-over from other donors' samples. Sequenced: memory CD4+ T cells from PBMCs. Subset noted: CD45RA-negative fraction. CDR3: CASAGQVLGAQYF. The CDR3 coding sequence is TGCGCCAGCGCGGGACAGGTCTTGGGGGCCCAGTACTTC.